Listed below are T cell receptor beta chains from one sample, sequenced in a study of cytomegalovirus exposure and HLA in healthy donors. TCRdb's copy holds only in-frame clones and misses some; the assay was immunoSEQ multiplex PCR. The repertoire has 75,000 to 90,000 clones, 60% to 85% of them found once; the top ten carry 4.5% to 7%. Material: PBMCs. Receptor source: a male donor in good health and CMV-seropositive. The CDR3 runs from the conserved cysteine through the conserved F or W. Fields, in order: D gene, J gene, V gene, clone size, CDR3 protein, CDR3 DNA. The D gene is left open where the match is weak. The size field is filled for only some rows; it gives once, few, many or a size class.

>NA|TRBJ1-6|TRBV30|NA
CAWRGDGTSSPLHF
TGTGCCTGGAGGGGAGACGGGACATCTTCACCCCTCCACTTT
>NA|TRBJ2-2|TRBV28|NA
CASSFSNTGELFF
TGTGCCAGCAGTTTCTCGAACACCGGGGAGCTGTTTTTT
>TRBD1|TRBJ2-1|TRBV5-1|NA
CASSSGQGNDNEQFF
TGCGCCAGCAGCTCGGGACAGGGAAACGACAATGAGCAGTTCTTC
>NA|TRBJ1-5|TRBV28|once
CASSTGTVMGPQHF
TGTGCCAGCAGTACAGGGACGGTTATGGGGCCCCAGCATTTT
>NA|TRBJ1-2|TRBV5-6|NA
CASSLAGHSVIGYTF
TGTGCCAGCAGCTTGGCCGGACATTCTGTAATCGGCTACACCTTC
>TRBD2|TRBJ2-2|TRBV7-2|NA
CASSLTTLAGAGELFF
TGTGCCAGCAGCCTGACGACCCTAGCGGGAGCCGGGGAGCTGTTTTTT
>NA|TRBJ2-7|TRBV7-2|once
CASSYGVAAVIPYEQYF
TGTGCCAGCAGCTACGGAGTGGCGGCGGTTATTCCCTACGAGCAGTACTTC
>TRBD1|TRBJ1-5|TRBV19|NA
CASSIGPGQGAIGNQPQHF
TGTGCCAGTAGTATAGGCCCGGGACAGGGGGCAATTGGCAATCAGCCCCAGCATTTT
>TRBD1|TRBJ1-1|TRBV7-2|few
CASRGTATEAFF
TGTGCCAGCAGAGGGACAGCCACTGAAGCTTTCTTT
>TRBD2|TRBJ2-3|TRBV28|NA
CASSLAGDQDTQYF
TGTGCCAGCAGTTTAGCGGGAGATCAGGATACGCAGTATTTT
>TRBD2|TRBJ2-3|TRBV10-3|NA
CAISGGSGGSMDTQYF
TGTGCCATCAGTGGGGGCAGCGGGGGTTCGATGGATACGCAGTATTTT
>TRBD1|TRBJ1-2|TRBV28|NA
CASTTSTGSYGYTF
TGTGCCAGCACCACGTCGACAGGGAGCTATGGCTACACCTTC
>NA|TRBJ2-4|TRBV5-5|few
CASSLVRDVLNIQYF
TGTGCCAGCAGCTTGGTCAGGGATGTGTTAAACATTCAGTACTTC
>NA|TRBJ1-1|TRBV5-4|few
CASSYDTHTEAFF
TGTGCCAGCAGCTACGACACCCACACTGAAGCTTTCTTT
>TRBD1|TRBJ2-7|TRBV6-4|NA
CASSAGTGGYEQYF
TGTGCCAGCAGTGCCGGGACAGGGGGCTACGAGCAGTACTTC
>NA|TRBJ1-5|TRBV28|NA
CASSQYERNQPQHF
TGTGCCAGCAGTCAGTACGAACGCAATCAGCCCCAGCATTTT
>NA|TRBJ1-2|TRBV7-2|NA
CASSSTGGGGYTF
TGTGCCAGCAGCTCAACTGGGGGGGGTGGCTACACCTTC
>NA|TRBJ1-2|TRBV7-9|few
CASSAMDSLNYGYTF
TGTGCCAGCAGCGCAATGGACAGTTTGAACTATGGCTACACCTTC
>NA|TRBJ1-5|TRBV11-2|NA
CASSLWGEQPQHF
TGTGCCAGCAGCTTATGGGGGGAACAGCCCCAGCATTTT
>NA|TRBJ2-1|TRBV11-2|NA
CASSPGTHASYNEQFF
TGTGCCAGCAGCCCCGGTACGCACGCTTCCTACAATGAGCAGTTCTTC
>NA|TRBJ2-3|TRBV2|NA
CASSELYRRDSATDTQYF
TGTGCCAGCAGTGAATTGTACAGGAGGGACAGCGCCACAGATACGCAGTATTTT
>NA|TRBJ2-7|TRBV28|NA
CASSLSGTGPYEQYF
TGTGCCAGCAGTCTCTCCGGGACTGGCCCCTACGAGCAGTACTTC
>NA|TRBJ2-7|TRBV28|NA
CASSLSGYEQYF
TGTGCCAGCAGTTTATCGGGCTACGAGCAGTACTTC
>TRBD1|TRBJ2-7|TRBV19|NA
CANFPGQEAYEQYF
TGTGCCAATTTTCCGGGACAGGAAGCCTACGAGCAGTACTTC
>NA|TRBJ2-3|TRBV28|NA
CASSLWDRITDTQYF
TGTGCCAGCAGTTTATGGGACAGAATTACAGATACGCAGTATTTT
>NA|TRBJ1-1|TRBV28|NA
CASSTRTYYTEAFF
TGTGCCAGCAGTACTCGGACATATTACACTGAAGCTTTCTTT
>NA|TRBJ1-1|TRBV4-3|few
CASSLATGYTEAFF
TGCGCCAGCAGCCTGGCTACAGGGTACACTGAAGCTTTCTTT
>TRBD1|TRBJ2-3|TRBV18|NA
CASSQQGASTDTQYF
TGTGCCAGCTCCCAGCAGGGGGCTAGCACAGATACGCAGTATTTT
>TRBD1|TRBJ1-6|TRBV15|NA
CATSSTGAFNSPLHF
TGTGCCACCAGCAGTACAGGGGCTTTCAATTCACCCCTCCACTTT
>TRBD2|TRBJ2-7|TRBV11-2|NA
CASSPWEGLYEQYF
TGTGCCAGCAGCCCGTGGGAGGGGTTGTACGAGCAGTACTTC
>NA|TRBJ2-7|TRBV19|NA
CASSMGRAYEQYF
TGTGCCAGTAGTATGGGCAGGGCCTACGAGCAGTACTTC
>NA|TRBJ1-2|TRBV6-5|NA
CASRAYRVNYGYTF
TGTGCCAGCAGGGCGTACAGGGTGAACTATGGCTACACCTTC
>NA|TRBJ2-1|TRBV5-1|NA
CASSSGVSGYNEQFF
TGCGCCAGCAGCTCCGGGGTTTCGGGATACAATGAGCAGTTCTTC
>TRBD1|TRBJ2-7|TRBV5-1|NA
CASNQGQDYEQYF
TGCGCCAGCAACCAGGGACAGGACTACGAGCAGTACTTC
>TRBD1|TRBJ2-7|TRBV7-3|NA
CASSSQLTGDKYEQYF
TGTGCCAGCAGCTCCCAGCTGACAGGGGATAAGTACGAGCAGTACTTC
>TRBD1|TRBJ1-2|TRBV7-9|NA
CASSLPPSRWTGASYGYTF
TGTGCCAGCAGCTTGCCCCCCAGTCGTTGGACAGGGGCAAGCTATGGCTACACCTTC
>TRBD2|TRBJ2-7|TRBV10-3|once
CAISPGLNEQYF
TGTGCCATCTCACCGGGACTAAACGAGCAGTACTTC
>NA|TRBJ2-1|TRBV19|once
CASGISSYNEQFF
TGTGCCAGCGGGATAAGCTCCTACAATGAGCAGTTCTTC
>TRBD1|TRBJ1-2|TRBV30|once
CAWSRQGGYGYTF
TGTGCCTGGTCTAGGCAGGGGGGCTATGGCTACACCTTC
>NA|TRBJ1-1|TRBV27|NA
CASSLSENTEAFF
TGTGCCAGCAGTTTGTCAGAGAACACTGAAGCTTTCTTT
>NA|TRBJ1-1|TRBV11-2|NA
CASRRGISGHDTEAFF
TGTGCCAGCAGACGAGGGATATCGGGACACGACACTGAAGCTTTCTTT
>TRBD1|TRBJ2-7|TRBV30|NA
CAWTRGGTGQSYEQYF
TGTGCCTGGACCCGCGGAGGGACAGGGCAATCCTACGAGCAGTACTTC
>NA|TRBJ1-2|TRBV20-1|NA
CSAWDTRGYTF
TGCAGTGCCTGGGACACCAGGGGCTACACCTTC
>TRBD2|TRBJ2-1|TRBV11-2|once
CASSLAPTGGVNEQFF
TGTGCCAGCAGCTTGGCCCCAACCGGGGGGGTTAATGAGCAGTTCTTC
>TRBD1|TRBJ2-3|TRBV10-3|NA
CAISGQGGTDTQYF
TGTGCCATCAGTGGACAGGGGGGCACAGATACGCAGTATTTT
>NA|TRBJ1-3|TRBV6-5|NA
CASSPYTAGNTIYF
TGTGCCAGCAGCCCATATACGGCTGGAAACACCATATATTTT
>TRBD2|TRBJ2-1|TRBV28|NA
CASSPTSGLYNEQFF
TGTGCCAGCAGTCCGACTAGCGGACTGTACAATGAGCAGTTCTTC
>NA|TRBJ1-5|TRBV19|few
CASSLGQFNQPQHF
TGTGCCAGTAGTCTGGGGCAATTCAATCAGCCCCAGCATTTT
>NA|TRBJ2-7|TRBV19|NA
CASSPSTDSEQYF
TGTGCCAGTAGTCCATCGACAGATAGCGAGCAGTACTTC
>NA|TRBJ2-2|TRBV29-1|NA
CSVGGNTGELFF
TGCAGCGTTGGAGGGAACACCGGGGAGCTGTTTTTT
>NA|TRBJ1-2|TRBV5-5|NA
CASSLEGYGYTF
TGTGCCAGCAGCTTGGAGGGGTATGGCTACACCTTC
>NA|TRBJ2-3|TRBV2|NA
CASTGQRGTDTQYF
TGCGCCAGCACAGGCCAGCGGGGCACAGATACGCAGTATTTT
>NA|TRBJ1-2|TRBV4-2|NA
CASSQVYGLRDGYTF
TGTGCCAGCAGCCAAGTATACGGACTTAGGGATGGCTACACCTTC
>TRBD1|TRBJ2-2|TRBV7-3|once
CASSSRPQGTNTGELFF
TGTGCCAGCAGCTCACGACCACAGGGGACCAACACCGGGGAGCTGTTTTTT
>TRBD1|TRBJ2-1|TRBV2|NA
CASSEALIRGQLFF
TGTGCCAGCAGTGAAGCGCTTATCAGGGGGCAACTGTTCTTC
>NA|TRBJ2-7|TRBV11-3|NA
CASSPESGEQYF
TGTGCCAGCAGCCCAGAGTCGGGGGAGCAGTACTTC
>TRBD2|TRBJ2-1|TRBV11-2|NA
CASSSGGGEQFF
TGTGCCAGCAGCTCCGGGGGGGGTGAGCAGTTCTTC
>TRBD1|TRBJ2-2|TRBV7-2|few
CASSPQQGAGELFF
TGTGCCAGCAGCCCCCAACAGGGGGCCGGGGAGCTGTTTTTT